The clone carrying this TCR beta chain was counted only a few times. This entry belongs to a study of cytomegalovirus exposure and HLA in healthy donors. CDR1 and CDR2 (germline): GTSNPN, SVGIG (reference sequence). V gave up 3 bases and J gave up 7 bases, with 15 bases separating them. This CDR3 is 13 amino acids long. Primers included in the PCR were 60 Vbeta and 13 Jbeta primers. Method: immunoSEQ multiplex PCR; TCRdb's copy keeps in-frame clones and lacks some. The table lists some 140,000 clones, roughly three fifths of them singletons. The V call is TRBV30, the J call TRBJ1-2; TRBD1 is a possible D gene (6 bases). Sequenced: PBMCs. The sequence came from a woman between 35 and 50 years old in good health and CMV-seronegative. The CDR3 region is CAWRFGTGTGYTF. The CDR3 bases are TGTGCCTGGAGATTTGGTACAGGGACTGGCTACACCTTC.